Shown below are 17 T cell receptor beta chains from a single sample sequenced in a study of OX40 agonist ivuxolimab in advanced cancers. The library was generated by the immunoSEQ multiplex PCR assay. TCRdb limited this immuneACCESS table to in-frame rearrangements with V and J called. A share of clones is missing; checked studies link under half to unresolved V genes, and the rest is unexplained. The sample data list about 70,000 clones, and roughly 78% of these were observed just once. The ten largest clones add up to about 5.4% of the sample. Sequencing was performed on CD4+ or CD8+ T cells sorted from blood, taken in a trial of the OX40 agonist ivuxolimab. These receptors were obtained from an adult with an advanced solid tumor such as melanoma, head and neck, liver or kidney cancer.

This clone was counted between two and nine times. The gene calls are TRBV19 and TRBJ1-2; 7 nucleotides line up with TRBD1. The V gene end was trimmed by 5 bases and the J gene end by 0 bases; junction bases not matched to a gene: 3. This CDR3 is 14 amino acids long. The V gene's germline CDR1 is LNHDA and CDR2 SQIVND (reference sequence). The CDR3 is CASSPGQPNYGYTF. The CDR3 nucleotides are TGTGCCAGTAGTCCGGGACAGCCTAACTATGGCTACACCTTC.

The chain recombines TRBV11-2 with TRBJ1-2; D not resolved. The CDR3 has 15 residues. V was trimmed by 2 bases and J by 6 bases, leaving 16 bases between them. Looked up from germline, CDR1 is SGHAT and CDR2 is FQNNGV. This CDR3 is CASSLKSGIGHGYTF. The CDR3 DNA sequence: TGTGCCAGCAGCTTAAAGTCGGGGATTGGGCATGGCTACACCTTC.

This clone has at least ten counts. This chain joins TRBV12-5 and TRBJ1-5; D remains ambiguous. The CDR3 has 12 residues. Germline V gene lookup returns CDR1 LGHNT and CDR2 FRNRAP. With 3 bases removed from V and 8 bases from J, the gap between germline ends came to 8 bases. CDR3 sequence reads: CASGFSLEPQHF. CDR3 sequence (DNA): TGTGCTAGTGGTTTCAGCCTGGAGCCCCAGCATTTT.

This clone has just a few counts. The chain is built from TRBV2 and TRBJ2-5; D possibly corresponds to TRBD2 (5 bases). The germline V gene has CDR1 SNHLY and CDR2 FYNNEI. The CDR3 has 12 residues. The V end was cut by 6 bases, the J end by 6 bases, with 11 bases between. The CDR3 DNA follows: TGTGCCAGCAGCGGGATTTTTCAGACCCAGTACTTC. Translated: CASSGIFQTQYF. Full variable domain (remainder filled in from reference TRBV2 and TRBJ2-5): EPEVTQTPSHQVTQMGQEVILRCVPISNHLYFYWYRQILGQKVEFLVSFYNNEISEKSEIFDDQFSVERPDGSNFTLKIRSTKLEDSAMYFCASSGIFQTQYFGPGTRLLVL.

J is TRBJ1-2 and V is TRBV7-9; possible D gene TRBD1, 5 bases. The CDR3 runs to 12 residues. V lost 5 bases and J lost 8, with 12 bases in between. Germline V gene data show CDR1 as SEHNR and CDR2 as FQNEAQ (reference sequence). The CDR3 sequence is CASSGIGEGYTF. The DNA for the CDR3 is TGTGCCAGCAGCGGGATAGGGGAAGGCTACACCTTC.

The chain links TRBV2 to TRBJ2-3; D is perhaps TRBD1 (6 bases). The V gene lost 7 bases and the J gene lost 12 bases, with 23 bases spanning the gap. Germline CDR1 and CDR2: SNHLY and FYNNEI. CDR3 size: 14 residues. CDR3 loop: CASMGYMARTAQYF. CDR3 nucleotide sequence: TGTGCCAGCATGGGGTACATGGCAAGGACAGCCCAGTATTTT.

This sequence joins TRBV25-1 and TRBJ2-7; 9 bases are shared with TRBD1. CDR3 length equals 16 residues. V gave up 2 bases and J gave up 3 bases; unmatched junction bases: 8. Germline V gives CDR1 MGHDK, CDR2 SYGVNS. CDR3 amino acids: CASSEDLGTGLYEQYF. DNA of the CDR3: TGTGCCAGCAGTGAAGATCTGGGGACAGGGCTCTACGAGCAGTACTTC.

The V and J genes are TRBV2 and TRBJ1-5; D gene unclear. V was clipped by 2 bases and J by 6 bases, with 8 bases between them. CDR3 length: 13 amino acids. Germline CDR1 and CDR2: SNHLY and FYNNEI. CDR3 in DNA: TGTGCCAGCAGTGAACAAGGCGGTCAGCCCCAGCATTTT. Translating gives CASSEQGGQPQHF.

The chain carries TRBV10-3 and TRBJ2-7; 7 bases line up with TRBD1. Germline V gene data show CDR1 as ENHRY and CDR2 as SYGVKD. The CDR3 length is 13 residues. Trimming removed 8 bases from V and 10 bases from J; junction bases left unmatched: 14. CDR3 amino acids: CAIGPLGTAPQYF. For the CDR3, the DNA is TGTGCCATCGGGCCCCTCGGGACAGCTCCTCAGTACTTC.

In regard to this clone: Other nucleotide sequences in the sample specify the same CDR3. The rearrangement joins TRBV9 to TRBJ1-5; 7 bases fit TRBD1. The trim removed 4 bases at V and 5 bases at J, leaving 9 bases unmatched. Germline lookup yields CDR1 SGDLS and CDR2 YYNGEE. This CDR3 region has 15 residues. The chain's CDR3 is CASSSGQAYDQPQHF. The CDR3 coding sequence is TGTGCCAGCAGCTCCGGACAGGCTTACGATCAGCCCCAGCATTTT.

This clone appeared a few times. The rearrangement uses TRBV7-9 and TRBJ1-2; D not certain. The CDR3 runs to 13 residues. From germline, CDR1 is SEHNR and CDR2 FQNEAQ (reference sequence). Trimming took 5 bases from V and 3 from J, leaving 10 bases between them. In DNA form, the CDR3 reads TGTGCCAGCAGCAGTCTCGGAGACTATGGCTACACCTTC. Translated: CASSSLGDYGYTF. Variable domain in full (rest from reference TRBV7-9 and TRBJ1-2): DTGVSQNPRHKITKRGQNVTFRCDPISEHNRLYWYRQTLGQGPEFLTYFQNEAQLEKSRLLSDRFSAERPKGSFSTLEIQRTEQGDSAMYLCASSSLGDYGYTFGSGTRLTVV.

This chain uses TRBV18 with TRBJ1-2; TRBD1 is a possible D gene (5 bases). Germline lookup yields CDR1 KGHSH and CDR2 LQKENI. Trimming removed 4 bases from V and 4 bases from J, with 10 bases in between. This CDR3 region has 13 residues. CDR3 in DNA: TGTGCCAGCTCACGGGGGGGTGGCTATGGCTACACCTTC. Translating gives CASSRGGGYGYTF.

This chain links TRBV5-4 with TRBJ1-2; 8 bases agree with TRBD1. Germline lookup yields CDR1 SGHNT and CDR2 YYREEE (reference sequence). V lost 4 bases and J lost 5; bases outside the gene matches: 7. CDR3 length: 14 residues. This CDR3 is CASSPGQGRYGYTF. CDR3 sequence (DNA): TGTGCCAGCAGCCCCGGACAGGGTCGGTATGGCTACACCTTC.

The rearrangement uses TRBV28 and TRBJ2-6; D gene ambiguous. CDR1 and CDR2 from the germline V gene are MDHEN and SYDVKM. V lost 4 bases and J 0 bases, leaving 7 bases between the germline ends. This CDR3 spans 15 amino acids. CDR3 amino acids: CASSSQSSGANVLTF. The CDR3 bases are TGTGCCAGCAGTTCTCAGAGCTCTGGGGCCAACGTCCTGACTTTC.

The chain uses TRBV11-3 and TRBJ1-1, with a weak D call TRBD1 (6 bases). The germline V gene encodes CDR1 SGHNT and CDR2 YENEEA. V shed 3 bases and J shed 0 bases, with 11 bases lying between them. This CDR3 region has 15 residues. CDR3 nucleotides: TGTGCCAGCAGCTTGGGGGGCGCCATGAACACTGAAGCTTTCTTT. Protein product: CASSLGGAMNTEAFF.

A few counts support this clone. The chain couples TRBV5-8 to TRBJ2-5; D remains unclear. V was pared by 1 base and J by 1 base, with 8 bases between. Germline V gene sequence: CDR1 SGHTS, CDR2 YDEGEE. This CDR3 region has 14 residues. The CDR3 protein is CASSLPRLQETQYF. DNA for the CDR3: TGTGCCAGCAGCTTGCCAAGACTCCAAGAGACCCAGTACTTC.

J is TRBJ1-5 and V is TRBV6-5; no reliable D call. The germline V gene has CDR1 MNHEY and CDR2 SVGAGI. V was pared by 6 bases and J by 6 bases, with 12 bases between. The CDR3 length is 13 residues. The CDR3 sequence: CASSRNPSQPQHF. The CDR3 DNA reads as TGTGCCAGCAGCCGCAACCCATCTCAGCCCCAGCATTTT.